The 14 T cell receptor beta chains below all came from one sample that was sequenced in a study of cytomegalovirus exposure and HLA in healthy donors (dated by TCRdb to between 2016 and 2019). The library was built by means of the immunoSEQ multiplex PCR assay. For the multiplex PCR, a mixture combining 60 forward primers for TCR Vbeta segments and 13 reverse primers for TCR Jbeta segments was used. The clones in this table, taken by TCRdb from immuneACCESS, are in-frame only. Not every clone is retained; where verified, under half of the shortfall comes from an unresolved V gene, and the cause of the rest is unknown. The sample table shows about 75,000 clones, and approximately 80% are seen once. The ten largest clones add up to 18% of the sample. Sequences were obtained from PBMCs. These receptors were taken from a man in his 70s in good health and CMV-seropositive.

The chain combines TRBV29-1 with TRBJ1-1; D gene unclear. The germline gives CDR1 SQVTM, CDR2 ANQGSEA. CDR3 length equals 13 residues. The ends were cut back, 8 bases at V and 1 base at J, with 14 bases in the middle. In DNA, the CDR3 is TGCAGCTCCGCCTCCTATCGGAACACTGAAGCTTTCTTT. It yields the protein CSSASYRNTEAFF.

V usage is TRBV5-1 and J usage is TRBJ1-1; 7 bases are shared with TRBD1. CDR3 length: 16 amino acids. CDR1 is SGHRS and CDR2 is YFSETQ in the germline V gene. V trimming: 0 bases; J trimming: 1 base; junction bases outside the gene matches: 6. The CDR3 here is CASSLGAGTANTEAFF. CDR3 DNA: TGCGCCAGCAGCTTGGGGGCCGGGACAGCGAACACTGAAGCTTTCTTT.

The chain employs TRBV10-1 and TRBJ2-3; TRBD1 matches at 8 bases. The CDR3 runs to 12 residues. The V segment lost 10 bases and the J segment 2 bases; nucleotides outside the gene matches: 2. Germline V gene sequence: CDR1 WNHNN, CDR2 SYGVQD (reference sequence). The CDR3 region is CATQGATDTQYF. Here the CDR3 DNA reads TGCGCCACTCAGGGGGCCACAGATACGCAGTATTTT.

A few counts support this clone. The V and J genes are TRBV7-9 and TRBJ2-7; 7 nucleotides match TRBD1. The J segment lost 7 bases and the V segment lost 5 bases, leaving 11 bases of the junction unmatched. Germline CDR1 SEHNR, CDR2 FQNEAQ (reference sequence). The CDR3 runs to 14 residues. The CDR3, as DNA: TGTGCCAGCAGCCCCCGGGACAGCCTGACGGAGCAGTACTTC. It encodes CASSPRDSLTEQYF.

Of note for this clone: The germline gene is not matched at one end of the junction; a read error may be the cause. The chain joins TRBV4-1 to TRBJ1-1, with D unresolved. CDR3 length: 14 amino acids. Germline loops: CDR1 MGHRA, CDR2 YSYEKL. CDR3 in DNA: TGCGCCGGCAGCCGGCTCAGGTGGGACACTGAAGCTTTCTTT. Its translation is CAGSRLRWDTEAFF.

The chain combines TRBV30 with TRBJ2-1; 9 bases align to TRBD1. Germline V CDR1 and CDR2: GTSNPN, SVGIG (reference sequence). CDR3 length: 14 residues. The junction had 3 bases not matched to a gene; V was cut back by 2 bases and J by 4 bases. The CDR3 here is CAWSKTGGYNEQFF. The DNA of the CDR3 is TGTGCCTGGAGTAAGACAGGGGGGTACAATGAGCAGTTCTTC.

The rearrangement links TRBV10-3 to TRBJ2-5; D gene uncertain. Trimming took 3 bases from V and 2 from J, leaving 7 bases between them. Germline CDR1 and CDR2: ENHRY and SYGVKD. This CDR3 comprises 13 residues. CDR3 sequence: CAISDLEQETQYF. The CDR3 DNA follows: TGTGCCATCAGTGATCTAGAACAAGAGACCCAGTACTTC.

The chain joins TRBV20-1 to TRBJ2-1; the D is unclear. CDR1 and CDR2 (germline): DFQATT, SNEGSKA (reference sequence). V was trimmed by 4 bases and J by 10 bases, leaving 11 bases between them. This CDR3 spans 11 amino acids. The CDR3 nucleotides read TGCAGTGCTAACGCTGGCAGAGAGCAGTTCTTC. It encodes CSANAGREQFF.

V is TRBV7-3 and J is TRBJ2-2; maybe TRBD2 (6 bases). Trimming left V 6 bases short and J 5 bases short, with 13 bases between. This CDR3 comprises 14 residues. From germline, CDR1 is SGHTA and CDR2 FQGTGA. CDR3 residues: CASSPNLATGELFF. DNA of the CDR3: TGTGCCAGCAGTCCCAACCTAGCGACCGGGGAGCTGTTTTTT.

This clone was observed a single time. The chain recombines TRBV6-1 with TRBJ2-5, with D perhaps matching TRBD2 (6 bases). This CDR3 contains 13 residues. The V end lost 2 bases, the J end lost 5 bases, and 9 bases lay between the germline ends. Germline CDR1 and CDR2: MNHNS and SASEGT. The CDR3 DNA follows: TGTGCCAGCAGTGAAAATGGAGGGGAGACCCAGTACTTC. This sequence encodes CASSENGGETQYF.

The chain recombines TRBV5-6 with TRBJ1-4, with 7 nucleotides matching TRBD1. V lost 5 bases to trimming and J lost 6 bases; unmatched junction nucleotides: 10. Germline V gene sequence: CDR1 SGHDT, CDR2 YYEEEE. The CDR3 consists of 15 residues. The CDR3 nucleotides are TGTGCCAGCAGTTCAACAGGGGCAGGGGATGAAAAACTGTTTTTT. Protein: CASSSTGAGDEKLFF.

V gene TRBV6-5 combines with J gene TRBJ2-7; 9 nucleotides match TRBD1. This CDR3 has 15 amino acids. Trimming cost V 6 bases and J 3 bases; bases outside gene matches: 9. Germline V CDR1 and CDR2: MNHEY, SVGAGI. The CDR3 DNA sequence: TGTGCCAGCAGACCGGGACAGGGAATTGGCTACGAGCAGTACTTC. Encoded protein: CASRPGQGIGYEQYF.

V is TRBV7-2 and J is TRBJ1-5; D is unclear. The ends were cut back, 5 bases at V and 1 base at J, with 12 bases in the middle. The CDR3 spans 15 residues. The germline V gene encodes CDR1 SGHTA and CDR2 FQGNSA. CDR3 sequence reads: CASSHRGYSNQPQHF. Here the CDR3 DNA reads TGTGCCAGCAGCCACCGAGGGTACAGCAATCAGCCCCAGCATTTT.

The rearrangement uses TRBV25-1 and TRBJ2-2; possible D gene TRBD1, 6 bases. CDR1 and CDR2 from the germline V gene are MGHDK and SYGVNS. The CDR3 runs 13 residues. V lost 7 bases and J 5 bases, leaving 11 bases between the germline ends. CDR3 DNA: TGTGCCAGCACACAGGGATCGACCGGGGAGCTGTTTTTT. Translation gives CASTQGSTGELFF.